A selection of T cell receptor beta chains follows, all from one sample in a study of cytomegalovirus exposure and HLA in healthy donors. Repertoires were generated with immunoSEQ multiplex PCR, while TCRdb's copy carries only in-frame clones and drops some. Seen here are roughly 110,000 clones, more than 70% observed once, and the top ten hold about 2.3%. The sequenced material came from PBMCs. These receptors were taken from a middle-aged man in good health and CMV-seronegative. The CDR3 runs from the conserved cysteine through the conserved F or W. The D gene is left open where the match is weak. Clone size, where shown, is once, few, many, or a class for clones that have expanded.

abundance	d_gene	j_gene	v_gene	CDR3nt	CDR3aa
NA	TRBD1	TRBJ2-7	TRBV6-6	TGTGCCAGCGGGGAAGGACAGGGGATGGCCCTTGAGCAGTACTTC	CASGEGQGMALEQYF
NA	NA	TRBJ2-3	TRBV7-2	TGTGCCAGCAGCCCGGCGAGGCACACCACAGATACGCAGTATTTT	CASSPARHTTDTQYF
few	NA	TRBJ1-1	TRBV5-1	TGCGCCAGCAGCCTGGATTGGGGTGGGAGCACTGAAGCTTTCTTT	CASSLDWGGSTEAFF
NA	TRBD1	TRBJ2-7	TRBV5-1	TGCGCCAGCAGCCCCCCCGGGACAGGATCCGAGCAGTACTTC	CASSPPGTGSEQYF
NA	NA	TRBJ2-2	TRBV7-9	TGTGCCAGCAGCTCTCAGACATCTGGGAACACCGGGGAGCTGTTTTTT	CASSSQTSGNTGELFF
NA	TRBD2	TRBJ2-3	TRBV7-9	TGTGCCAGCAGCCAGGGACTAGCGGGGTCCCCTGAACCTATGTATTTT	CASSQGLAGSPEPMYF
NA	NA	TRBJ1-2	TRBV7-9	TGTGCCAGCAGCCCCAATGCCGTGGACACTGCTGGCTACACCTTC	CASSPNAVDTAGYTF
few	NA	TRBJ1-1	TRBV20-1	TGCAGTGCTACCAGGACAGTTGAAGCTTTCTTT	CSATRTVEAFF
NA	NA	TRBJ2-7	TRBV29-1	TGCAGCGTTGAAACGCGGGGACCGTACGAGCAGTACTTC	CSVETRGPYEQYF
few	TRBD1	TRBJ2-5	TRBV11-3	TGTGCCAGCAGCTCGGGACAGGGAAATGGGGAGACCCAGTACTTC	CASSSGQGNGETQYF
NA	NA	TRBJ2-7	TRBV5-1	TGCGCCAGCTGTATCGGACAGAACTACGAGCAGTACTTC	CASCIGQNYEQYF
NA	NA	TRBJ2-7	TRBV11-2	TGTGCCAGCAGCTTAGAGAGGACACTTACCTACGAGCAGTACTTC	CASSLERTLTYEQYF
once	NA	TRBJ2-6	TRBV5-1	TGCGCCAGCAGCGTGTGGGGGGGGCTCTCTGGGGCCAACGTCCTGACTTTC	CASSVWGGLSGANVLTF
NA	TRBD1	TRBJ1-4	TRBV7-8	TGTGCCAGCAGACCCGGGGTTAATTACAGGGGACATGAAAAACTGTTTTTT	CASRPGVNYRGHEKLFF
NA	NA	TRBJ1-3	TRBV12-5	TGTGCTAGTGGTTTGGAATTGACAGGTATATATTTT	CASGLELTGIYF
NA	TRBD1	TRBJ1-4	TRBV6-1	TGTGCCATTTTAACAGGGGGTTTTAATGAAAAACTGTTTTTT	CAILTGGFNEKLFF